The rows below give T cell receptor beta chains drawn from one sample of a study of T cell changes during pregnancy in multiple sclerosis. Data came from immunoSEQ multiplex PCR; TCRdb stores just in-frame clones and leaves some out. This table has about 48,000 clones, around 94% appearing once. Sequences were derived from CD4+ T cells from peripheral blood mononuclear cells, sampled in the first trimester of pregnancy. These receptors were obtained from a female donor with multiple sclerosis, enrolled in a pregnancy study. Both conserved end residues are part of each CDR3. A D gene is named only where the DNA matches it firmly. Only some rows state a clone size, as once, few, many or a class for expanded clones.

clone_size d_call j_call v_call cdr3_nt cdr3_aa
- TRBD2 TRBJ2-7 TRBV6-5 TGTGCCAGCACCCTGAGCGGGGGGTCCTCCTACGAGCAGTACTTC CASTLSGGSSYEQYF
- TRBD1 TRBJ1-2 TRBV5-1 TGCGCCAGCAGTCAAACAGGGGCTAACTATGGCTACACCTTC CASSQTGANYGYTF
- - TRBJ1-5 TRBV6-1 TGTGCCAGCAGTGACAGGGGAGCCCAGCCCCAGCATTTT CASSDRGAQPQHF
- - TRBJ2-1 TRBV30 TGTGCCTGGAGTGTGAATCTAGTCTCGGGACAGTTCTTC CAWSVNLVSGQFF
- TRBD2 TRBJ2-7 TRBV2 TGTGCCAGCAGTTATGTCGGGGGGGAGCAGTACTTC CASSYVGGEQYF
- TRBD1 TRBJ1-5 TRBV2 TGTGCCAGCAGTACCGGGACAGGAGGCAATCAGCCCCAGCATTTT CASSTGTGGNQPQHF
- - TRBJ1-3 TRBV7-2 TGTGCCAGCAGCTTATGGCAGTTCAACTCTGGAAACACCATATATTTT CASSLWQFNSGNTIYF
- TRBD1 TRBJ1-5 TRBV28 TGTGCCAGCAGTCCCACGGGACAGGGTGTTCAGCCCCAGCATTTT CASSPTGQGVQPQHF
few - TRBJ1-6 TRBV7-9 TGTGCCAGCTTCCCTCCACGGGGGGACTCTCGATCACCCCTCCACTTT CASFPPRGDSRSPLHF
- - TRBJ1-1 TRBV11-3 TGTGCCAGCAGCTCCGTGGGGGGCACTGAAGCTTTCTTT CASSSVGGTEAFF
- - TRBJ2-3 TRBV29-1 TGCAGCGTGTACAGTCAGGGGGATACGCAGTATTTT CSVYSQGDTQYF
- TRBD1 TRBJ1-2 TRBV5-6 TGTGCCAGCAGCTTGGGAGGGACAGGGGTGCGCGGCTACACCTTC CASSLGGTGVRGYTF
- - TRBJ2-1 TRBV9 TGTGCCAGCAGCGCCCACTCGGGGGTAAATGAGCAGTTCTTC CASSAHSGVNEQFF
once - TRBJ2-1 TRBV15 TGTGCCACCGGGGGCCTTAGCTCCTACAATGAGCAGTTCTTC CATGGLSSYNEQFF